This T cell receptor (beta chain) was captured in a study of cytomegalovirus exposure and HLA in healthy donors. Study conclusions and caveats: Sequences of the TCR beta chain were said to predict the HLA-A and HLA-B alleles of most subjects accurately. Association of approximately 18,000 TCR beta sequences with HLA alleles was found at 0.05 false discovery rate in a later analysis. Cytomegalovirus status was reportedly diagnosed by the classifier with high sensitivity and specificity.

Germline V gene sequence: CDR1 MNHEY, CDR2 SMNVEV (reference sequence). The V gene lost 8 bases and the J gene lost 0 bases, with 8 bases spanning the gap. The CDR3 runs 13 residues. Use of 60 Vbeta and 13 Jbeta primers characterized the PCR. Assay used: immunoSEQ multiplex PCR; TCRdb lists only in-frame clones, some missing. The repertoire holds some 190,000 clones, with 70% to 80% as singletons. Remarks on this clone: Its antigen is as yet unknown.

The chain carries TRBV27 and TRBJ1-3, with a possible D match to TRBD1 (6 bases). This TCR came from a woman in her forties or fifties in good health and CMV-seronegative. Sequencing was carried out using PBMCs. The CDR3 protein is CASQGSSGNTIYF. CDR3 sequence (DNA): TGTGCCAGCCAGGGGAGCTCTGGAAACACCATATATTTT.